Presented here are 8 T cell receptor beta chains from one specimen sequenced in a study of shared clonotypes between healthy human individuals. Data came from immunoSEQ multiplex PCR; TCRdb stores just in-frame clones and leaves some out. This sample carries 550,000 to 850,000 clones, 55% to 80% of them seen once, and the ten largest clones take under 2%. What was sequenced was memory CD4+ T cells sorted from blood. Described subset: CD45RA-negative fraction. Receptor source: a woman aged 25-40 years in good health.

The chain joins TRBV11-2 to TRBJ2-7, with D possibly being TRBD2 (5 bases). Deletions cut 7 bases from V and 5 bases from J, with 24 bases between. CDR3 length: 16 residues. Germline CDR1 and CDR2: SGHAT and FQNNGV. This chain's CDR3 is CASTQTRSSGTHEQYF. CDR3 coding DNA: TGTGCCAGCACCCAAACCCGTTCCAGCGGTACTCACGAGCAGTACTTC.

V usage is TRBV7-9 and J usage is TRBJ1-1; weak D call: TRBD1 (5 bases). V shed 1 base and J shed 10 bases, with 19 bases lying between them. The CDR3 sequence is 15 residues long. The germline V gene has CDR1 SEHNR and CDR2 FQNEAQ (reference sequence). The CDR3 sequence: CASSLVGAGAVGAFF. CDR3 DNA sequence: TGTGCCAGCAGCTTAGTTGGGGCCGGAGCAGTAGGAGCTTTCTTT.

This clone showed up many times. This chain links TRBV4-1 with TRBJ1-4; the D gene is possibly TRBD1 (5 bases). Germline CDR1 is MGHRA and CDR2 is YSYEKL. Trimming cost V 4 bases and J 4 bases, with 16 bases left between them. This CDR3 contains 16 residues. The CDR3 spells CASSRIAGTDNEKLFF. The CDR3, as DNA: TGCGCCAGCAGCCGTATTGCCGGGACGGATAATGAAAAACTGTTTTTT.

On this clone: A much larger clone lies one base from this, so it may be a read error. The chain couples TRBV6-6 to TRBJ1-2; the match to TRBD1 covers 10 bases. The germline CDR1 and CDR2 sequences are MNHNY and SVGAGI (reference sequence). This CDR3 has 14 residues. The CDR3, as DNA: TGTGCCAGTACGACAGGGGGCGTTGGATATGGCTACGCCTTC. This gives the protein CASTTGGVGYGYAF.

The rearrangement links TRBV7-9 to TRBJ2-3; TRBD2 agrees at 14 bases. J lost 4 bases, V lost 6 bases, and 15 bases had no gene match. Germline CDR1 reads SEHNR; CDR2 reads FQNEAQ (reference sequence). The CDR3 spans 19 residues. The CDR3 DNA reads as TGTGCCAGCAGGAATCCGGGACTAGCGGGAGCCAAACGGGCAGATACGCAGTATTTT. This codes for CASRNPGLAGAKRADTQYF. Looking up the rest from reference TRBV7-9 and TRBJ2-3 gives the full variable domain: DTGVSQNPRHKITKRGQNVTFRCDPISEHNRLYWYRQTLGQGPEFLTYFQNEAQLEKSRLLSDRFSAERPKGSFSTLEIQRTEQGDSAMYLCASRNPGLAGAKRADTQYFGPGTRLTVL.

This sequence joins TRBV9 and TRBJ1-3, with D possibly TRBD1 on 5 matching bases. CDR1 SGDLS and CDR2 YYNGEE come from the germline V gene. The CDR3 spans 15 residues. Trimming took off 0 bases at V and 6 bases at J, with 13 bases between the two ends. The CDR3 coding sequence is TGTGCCAGCAGCGTAGGAGGGGACCTTGAAAACACCATATATTTT. It translates to CASSVGGDLENTIYF.

This chain connects TRBV5-1 to TRBJ2-3, with a weak D call TRBD2 (7 bases). The germline V gene has CDR1 SGHRS and CDR2 YFSETQ. V was pared by 3 bases and J by 3 bases, with 20 bases between. The CDR3 covers 17 residues. The CDR3 nucleotides read TGCGCCAGCAGCTCGGGGGGCTCTAGCGGCACTACAGATACGCAGTATTTT. Translation gives CASSSGGSSGTTDTQYF.

The rearrangement links TRBV28 to TRBJ1-3; 8 nucleotides align to TRBD1. Trimming at V came to 6 bases and at J to 8 bases, leaving 9 bases not matched to a gene. This CDR3 spans 14 amino acids. From germline, CDR1 is MDHEN and CDR2 SYDVKM. CDR3 loop: CASSPQGEGDTIYF. CDR3 sequence (DNA): TGTGCCAGCAGCCCACAGGGGGAGGGGGACACCATATATTTT.